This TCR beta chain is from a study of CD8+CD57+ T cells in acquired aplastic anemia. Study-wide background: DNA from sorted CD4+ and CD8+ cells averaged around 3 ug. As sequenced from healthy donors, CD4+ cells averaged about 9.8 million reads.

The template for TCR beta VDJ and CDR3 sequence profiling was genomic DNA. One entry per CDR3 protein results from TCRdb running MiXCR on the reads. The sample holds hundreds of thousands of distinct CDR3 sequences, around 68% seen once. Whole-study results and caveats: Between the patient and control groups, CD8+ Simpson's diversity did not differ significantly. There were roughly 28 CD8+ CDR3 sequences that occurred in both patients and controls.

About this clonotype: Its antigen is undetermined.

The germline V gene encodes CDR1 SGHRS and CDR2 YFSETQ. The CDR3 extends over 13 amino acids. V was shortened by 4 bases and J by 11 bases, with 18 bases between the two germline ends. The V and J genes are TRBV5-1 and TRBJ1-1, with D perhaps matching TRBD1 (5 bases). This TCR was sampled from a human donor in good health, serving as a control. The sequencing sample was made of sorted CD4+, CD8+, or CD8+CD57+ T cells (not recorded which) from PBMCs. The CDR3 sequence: CASSEYGGSLAFF. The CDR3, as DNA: TGCGCCAGCAGCGAATACGGGGGATCCCTCGCTTTCTTT.